These 10 T cell receptor beta chains originate from one sample sequenced in a study of blood T cells in healthy people across ages. PCR was performed a second time for roughly 6 to 12 cycles using a sample-barcoded 5' primer and a J-beta primer mix. Each CDR3 protein is one row after TCRdb ran MiXCR on the 5' RACE reads. The sample shows about 640,000 distinct CDR3 sequences, 58% of them seen only once. Sample: blood. Source of these receptors: a man aged 60 to 75 in good health.

V usage is TRBV20-1 and J usage is TRBJ1-1; D ambiguous. Trimming left V 5 bases short and J 1 base short, with 14 bases between. The CDR3 loop spans 14 amino acids. Germline V gives CDR1 DFQATT, CDR2 SNEGSKA (reference sequence). The CDR3 coding sequence is TGCAGTGCTGCCCAAATTCGGGAGAACACTGAAGCTTTCTTT. Translated: CSAAQIRENTEAFF.

This chain uses TRBV5-1 with TRBJ2-1; D is possibly TRBD1 or TRBD2 (6 bases each). Trimming took 0 bases from V and 5 from J, leaving 12 bases between them. The germline V gene has CDR1 SGHRS and CDR2 YFSETQ. The length of the CDR3 is 15 residues. CDR3 nucleotides: TGCGCCAGCAGCTTGGGGGGGGCCCCGGACAATGAGCAGTTCTTC. The encoded protein is CASSLGGAPDNEQFF.

J is TRBJ2-1 and V is TRBV5-1; 11 bases line up with TRBD1. The CDR3 totals 15 residues. Per the germline V gene, CDR1 is SGHRS and CDR2 is YFSETQ. J was trimmed by 6 bases and V by 4 bases; bases with no gene match: 6. Written as DNA, the CDR3 is TGCGCCAGCAGCGGGACCGGGACAGGGGGCAATGAGCAGTTCTTC. It translates to CASSGTGTGGNEQFF. Together with reference TRBV5-1 and TRBJ2-1, the CDR3 gives the full variable domain: KAGVTQTPRYLIKTRGQQVTLSCSPISGHRSVSWYQQTPGQGLQFLFEYFSETQRNKGNFPGRFSGRQFSNSRSEMNVSTLELGDSALYLCASSGTGTGGNEQFFGPGTRLTVL.

The chain uses TRBV7-9 and TRBJ2-5; D may be TRBD1 (6 bases). With 8 bases removed from V and 4 bases from J, the gap between germline ends came to 14 bases. The CDR3 sequence is 13 residues long. CDR1 SEHNR and CDR2 FQNEAQ come from the germline V gene (reference sequence). CDR3 sequence reads: CASFYREGETQYF. The CDR3 DNA follows: TGTGCCAGCTTCTACAGGGAAGGAGAGACCCAGTACTTC. Based on the CDR3 plus reference TRBV7-9 and TRBJ2-5, the full variable domain is DTGVSQNPRHKITKRGQNVTFRCDPISEHNRLYWYRQTLGQGPEFLTYFQNEAQLEKSRLLSDRFSAERPKGSFSTLEIQRTEQGDSAMYLCASFYREGETQYFGPGTRLLVL.

This clonotype was detected many times. The CDR3 loop reads CASSQTVKETQYF. In DNA, the CDR3 is TGTGCCAGCAGCCAAACGGTTAAAGAGACCCAGTACTTC. This chain uses TRBV3-1 with TRBJ2-5; D is unresolved. V lost 2 bases, J lost 3 bases, and 7 bases lay in between. Germline-derived CDR1 and CDR2 are LGHDT and YNNKEL (reference sequence). The CDR3 consists of 13 residues.

This clonotype was seen repeatedly, ten times or more. The chain combines TRBV29-1 with TRBJ2-7; perhaps TRBD2 as D (7 bases). Trimming removed 6 bases from V and 1 base from J, with 19 bases in between. Germline V gives CDR1 SQVTM, CDR2 ANQGSEA. CDR3 length: 15 amino acids. The CDR3 nucleotides read TGCAGCGTCCCAGGCAGGGGAGGGTCTTCCTACGAGCAGTACTTC. As protein: CSVPGRGGSSYEQYF.

The chain uses TRBV7-2 and TRBJ2-7; no definite D call. The DNA end favors TRBJ2-5, so the J call may be wrong. CDR1 SGHTA and CDR2 FQGNSA come from the germline V gene. The CDR3 is 14 amino acids. In DNA, the CDR3 is TGTGCCAGCAGCTTAGGTCAGGATGGGGAGACCCAGTACTTC. Protein: CASSLGQDGETQYF.

The genes are TRBV24-1 and TRBJ2-1, with TRBD1 identical over 8 bases. This CDR3 contains 16 residues. Trimming at V came to 3 bases and at J to 8 bases, leaving 11 bases not matched to a gene. The germline gives CDR1 KGHDR, CDR2 SFDVKD. In nucleotides, the CDR3 is TGTGCCACCAGTGATGGACGACAGGGGCTCTCGGATGAGCAGTTCTTC. This encodes CATSDGRQGLSDEQFF.

The CDR3 sequence is CASSPIARYNEQFF. The CDR3 nucleotides are TGTGCCAGCAGCCCTATCGCCCGTTACAATGAGCAGTTCTTC. The chain recombines TRBV7-8 with TRBJ2-1, with D hard to call. The V end lost 5 bases, the J end lost 4 bases, and 12 bases lay between the germline ends. CDR3 length: 14 amino acids. From germline, CDR1 is SGHVS and CDR2 FQNEAQ.

J is TRBJ2-1 and V is TRBV5-4; D gene uncertain. Per the germline V gene, CDR1 is SGHNT and CDR2 is YYREEE (reference sequence). V was trimmed by 3 bases and J by 7 bases, leaving 23 bases between them. The CDR3 is made up of 17 amino acids. The CDR3 loop is CASSSVSIRLPINEQFF. The CDR3 bases are TGTGCCAGCAGCTCAGTGAGCATTAGGTTGCCGATAAATGAGCAGTTCTTC.